The 27 T cell receptor beta chains listed next were all sequenced from one sample in a study of siplizumab effects on memory and regulatory T cells. The repertoire was sequenced with immunoSEQ multiplex PCR; TCRdb's copy has only in-frame clones and lacks some. Of around 100,000 clones in the sample, about 91% are singletons; the top ten hold 0.14% to 0.15%. What was sequenced was CD4+ T cells sorted from blood. The source is a human donor in good health.

This clone has a handful of counts. The gene calls are TRBV11-2 and TRBJ2-7; maybe TRBD2 (6 bases). The CDR3 has 14 residues. V was clipped by 4 bases and J by 1 base, with 11 bases between them. Germline loops: CDR1 SGHAT, CDR2 FQNNGV. The CDR3: CASSSGRGSYEQYF. In DNA form, the CDR3 reads TGTGCCAGCAGCTCCGGCCGGGGGTCCTACGAGCAGTACTTC. The whole variable domain, filled in from reference TRBV11-2 and TRBJ2-7, reads EAGVAQSPRYKIIEKRQSVAFWCNPISGHATLYWYQQILGQGPKLLIQFQNNGVVDDSQLPKDRFSAERLKGVDSTLKIQPAKLEDSAVYLCASSSGRGSYEQYFGPGTRLTVT.

The chain employs TRBV2 and TRBJ2-1; D call uncertain. V was trimmed by 6 bases and J by 2 bases, leaving 2 bases between them. The CDR3 runs to 11 residues. Germline assignment: CDR1 SNHLY and CDR2 FYNNEI. CDR3 sequence reads: CASSAYNEQFF. For the CDR3, the DNA is TGTGCCAGCAGCGCCTACAATGAGCAGTTCTTC.

The V gene is TRBV20-1, the J gene TRBJ2-7; D gene unclear. Germline assignment: CDR1 DFQATT and CDR2 SNEGSKA (reference sequence). CDR3 length equals 11 residues. The V end lost 3 bases, the J end lost 4 bases, and 7 bases lay between the germline ends. The CDR3 protein is CSASGGYEQYF. CDR3 sequence (DNA): TGCAGTGCTAGTGGTGGTTACGAGCAGTACTTC.

The rearrangement uses TRBV7-9 and TRBJ2-5, with D tentatively TRBD2 (5 bases). Trimming took off 1 base at V and 1 base at J, with 7 bases between the two ends. The CDR3 has 14 residues. CDR1 and CDR2 from the germline V gene are SEHNR and FQNEAQ (reference sequence). Here the CDR3 DNA reads TGTGCCAGCAGCTTAGGAGGGATCCAAGAGACCCAGTACTTC. It encodes CASSLGGIQETQYF.

This chain links TRBV9 with TRBJ2-1; D is uncertain. Trimming shortened V by 3 bases and J by 0 bases, and 13 bases separated the two germline ends. The CDR3 contains 16 residues. Germline V gene sequence: CDR1 SGDLS, CDR2 YYNGEE. The CDR3 sequence is CASSAASGSSYNEQFF. The DNA of the CDR3 is TGTGCCAGCAGCGCCGCCTCAGGTAGCTCCTACAATGAGCAGTTCTTC.

Here the CDR3 DNA reads TGTGCCAGCAGTTCCCCCTCGGGGGGCAGATCTGGAAACACCATATATTTT. Its translation: CASSSPSGGRSGNTIYF. The chain employs TRBV28 and TRBJ1-3, with D possibly being TRBD1 (6 bases). CDR1 MDHEN and CDR2 SYDVKM come from the germline V gene. The CDR3 length is 17 residues. V shed 4 bases and J shed 1 base, with 17 bases lying between them.

The rearrangement links TRBV9 to TRBJ2-7; D gene unclear. Looked up from germline, CDR1 is SGDLS and CDR2 is YYNGEE. The CDR3 has 14 residues. V lost 0 bases to trimming and J lost 0 bases, with 7 bases between them. DNA for the CDR3: TGTGCCAGCAGCGTAGGGAGCGACTCCTACGAGCAGTACTTC. It specifies CASSVGSDSYEQYF.

J is TRBJ2-7 and V is TRBV11-2; 9 nucleotides line up with TRBD1. The length of the CDR3 is 14 residues. Trimming removed 0 bases from V and 6 bases from J; junction bases left unmatched: 3. Germline V CDR1 and CDR2: SGHAT, FQNNGV. This chain's CDR3 is CASSLERTGVEQYF. CDR3 nucleotides: TGTGCCAGCAGCTTAGAAAGGACAGGGGTCGAGCAGTACTTC.

This clone showed up just a few times. This chain uses TRBV7-3 with TRBJ2-1, with TRBD2 matching 7 bases. J was trimmed by 0 bases and V by 1 base; bases with no gene match: 3. In germline, CDR1 is SGHTA, CDR2 FQGTGA. The CDR3 is made up of 16 amino acids. The chain's CDR3 is CASSLSGGTSYNEQFF. The DNA for the CDR3 is TGTGCCAGCAGCTTAAGCGGGGGTACCTCCTACAATGAGCAGTTCTTC.

V and J are TRBV2 and TRBJ2-7, with D tentatively TRBD1 or TRBD2 (6 bases each). Germline CDR1 is SNHLY and CDR2 is FYNNEI. Deletions cut 3 bases from V and 2 bases from J, with 11 bases between. This CDR3 comprises 14 residues. In DNA, the CDR3 is TGTGCCAGCAGTGAGTTAGGGGGGCCCTACGAGCAGTACTTC. This codes for CASSELGGPYEQYF.

The chain carries TRBV18 and TRBJ2-5; D is perhaps TRBD1 (5 bases). Germline assignment: CDR1 KGHSH and CDR2 LQKENI. The CDR3 contains 15 residues. The V gene lost 2 bases and the J gene lost 0 bases, with 10 bases spanning the gap. The CDR3 DNA reads TGTGCCAGCTCACCAAGGACACCGTACCAAGAGACCCAGTACTTC. As protein: CASSPRTPYQETQYF.

This chain joins TRBV16 and TRBJ1-5; perhaps TRBD1 as D (5 bases). The CDR3 has 16 residues. Trimming stripped 2 bases from V and 1 base from J, with 12 bases between. Germline V gene lookup returns CDR1 KGHSY and CDR2 FQNENV. This CDR3 is CASSQGPGGSNQPQHF. In nucleotides, the CDR3 is TGTGCCAGCAGCCAAGGTCCCGGGGGAAGCAATCAGCCCCAGCATTTT.

The chain has TRBV7-2 and TRBJ1-4, with 8 nucleotides matching TRBD1. Germline trimming cut 3 bases from V and 8 bases from J; bases unmatched to any gene: 17. Per germline, CDR1 SGHTA and CDR2 FQGNSA. This CDR3 has 18 residues. CDR3 DNA sequence: TGTGCCAGCAGCTTGAACCCGTGGACAGGGTCGCCATGGGAAAAACTGTTTTTT. Translated: CASSLNPWTGSPWEKLFF.

The V call is TRBV6-1, the J call TRBJ1-2, with D perhaps TRBD1 (6 bases). This CDR3 region has 14 residues. CDR1 MNHNS and CDR2 SASEGT come from the germline V gene. The germline V and J ends were trimmed by 2 bases and 8 bases, with 15 bases remaining between them. CDR3 sequence (DNA): TGTGCCAGCAGTGAAAGAGATAGGGGGGAGGGCTACACCTTC. Residues: CASSERDRGEGYTF.

The chain employs TRBV19 and TRBJ2-2, with D perhaps being TRBD1 or TRBD2 (5 bases each). Looked up from germline, CDR1 is LNHDA and CDR2 is SQIVND (reference sequence). V was shortened by 9 bases and J by 1 base, with 12 bases between the two germline ends. The CDR3 totals 14 residues. The CDR3 reads CASQGRRNTGELFF. The CDR3 DNA follows: TGTGCCAGCCAGGGACGGAGGAACACCGGGGAGCTGTTTTTT.

V and J are TRBV5-4 and TRBJ1-3; maybe TRBD1 (5 bases). The V end was cut by 1 base, the J end by 4 bases, with 9 bases between. This CDR3 has 14 amino acids. The V gene's germline CDR1 is SGHNT and CDR2 YYREEE (reference sequence). The DNA for the CDR3 is TGTGCCAGCAGCTTGCGGGGGTCCGGAAACACCATATATTTT. As protein: CASSLRGSGNTIYF.

This chain connects TRBV7-2 to TRBJ1-2; TRBD1 agrees at 10 bases. Germline lookup yields CDR1 SGHTA and CDR2 FQGNSA. CDR3 length: 17 residues. Unmatched junction bases numbered 14, after V lost 3 bases and J lost 7 bases. This chain's CDR3 is CASSFKLGQGTIGGYTF. CDR3 bases: TGTGCCAGCAGCTTCAAACTGGGACAGGGGACAATTGGTGGCTACACCTTC.

V gene TRBV10-3 combines with J gene TRBJ2-5; perhaps TRBD1 as D (6 bases). CDR3 length: 15 residues. CDR1 is ENHRY, CDR2 SYGVKD, per germline. Between the trimmed V and J ends, which lost 4 bases and 3 bases, there was a span of 15 bases. The CDR3 nucleotides read TGTGCCATCAGTGGGGGCCGGGACACCAAAGAGACCCAGTACTTC. This gives the protein CAISGGRDTKETQYF.

This clone was counted a single time. The CDR3 DNA reads TGTGCCAGCAGTGTAGGGGGGGGGTCCTACAATGAGCAGTTCTTC. It specifies CASSVGGGSYNEQFF. The chain is built from TRBV6-4 and TRBJ2-1; D is possibly TRBD2 (7 bases). Germline V gene lookup returns CDR1 MRHNA and CDR2 SNTAGT. The V end lost 4 bases, the J end lost 1 base, and 11 bases lay between the germline ends. The CDR3 consists of 15 residues.

This clone has more than one count but fewer than ten. The V gene is TRBV11-2, the J gene TRBJ1-2; 9 bases map to TRBD1. Germline CDR1 reads SGHAT; CDR2 reads FQNNGV. V trimming: 5 bases; J trimming: 6 bases; junction bases outside the gene matches: 13. The CDR3 contains 16 residues. The CDR3 region is CASSPLTGQGGHGYTF. CDR3 nucleotides: TGTGCCAGCAGCCCCTTAACGGGACAGGGAGGACATGGCTACACCTTC.

The gene calls are TRBV6-5 and TRBJ1-4; D remains ambiguous. The CDR3 totals 12 residues. Trimming removed 8 bases at V and 7 bases at J, with 11 bases between. CDR1 is MNHEY, CDR2 SVGAGI, per germline. CDR3 bases: TGTGCCAGCTCCCTCTGGGGTGAAAAACTGTTTTTT. Residues: CASSLWGEKLFF.

This sequence joins TRBV2 and TRBJ2-7; weak D call: TRBD2 (7 bases). Germline V lookup: CDR1 SNHLY, CDR2 FYNNEI. The V end was cut by 7 bases, the J end by 2 bases, with 15 bases between. This CDR3 has 14 residues. The CDR3 nucleotides read TGTGCCAGCACCGAGGGGGGGAAACCCTACGAGCAGTACTTC. Its protein product is CASTEGGKPYEQYF.

J is TRBJ2-1 and V is TRBV9; unclear D gene. Germline V CDR1 and CDR2: SGDLS, YYNGEE. Trimming took 4 bases from V and 1 from J, leaving 6 bases between them. There are 13 residues in the CDR3. The CDR3 DNA follows: TGTGCCAGCAGCAGGAATTCCTACAATGAGCAGTTCTTC. Its protein is CASSRNSYNEQFF. Full variable domain (outside the CDR3, taken from reference TRBV9 and TRBJ2-1): DSGVTQTPKHLITATGQRVTLRCSPRSGDLSVYWYQQSLDQGLQFLIQYYNGEERAKGNILERFSAQQFPDLHSELNLSSLELGDSALYFCASSRNSYNEQFFGPGTRLTVL.

The chain links TRBV5-1 to TRBJ1-2; no firm D call. Trimming shortened V by 0 bases and J by 6 bases, and 6 bases separated the two germline ends. The length of the CDR3 is 12 residues. Germline-derived CDR1 and CDR2 are SGHRS and YFSETQ. CDR3 sequence reads: CASSLESDGYTF. Here the CDR3 DNA reads TGCGCCAGCAGCTTGGAGTCCGATGGCTACACCTTC.

This chain joins TRBV18 and TRBJ1-1; D is undetermined. Germline assignment: CDR1 KGHSH and CDR2 LQKENI. V dropped 3 bases and J dropped 1 base, with 15 bases sitting between them. This CDR3 is built from 16 residues. The CDR3 sequence: CASSPSVVMRNTEAFF. CDR3 in DNA: TGTGCCAGCTCACCCTCTGTGGTTATGCGGAACACTGAAGCTTTCTTT.

The CDR3, as DNA: TGTGCCAGCAGCCTCGGGTCCCAGAGTCGGTACTTC. The encoded protein is CASSLGSQSRYF. This chain joins TRBV14 and TRBJ2-7; no firm D call. Germline V lookup: CDR1 SGHDN, CDR2 FVKESK. Deletions cut 4 bases from V and 12 bases from J, with 16 bases between. CDR3 length: 12 residues.

The CDR3 loop reads CSVPKSGLINTGELFF. The CDR3 coding sequence is TGCAGCGTCCCTAAGTCGGGACTGATAAACACCGGGGAGCTGTTTTTT. The chain uses TRBV29-1 and TRBJ2-2, with D possibly matching TRBD2 (6 bases). Germline CDR1 SQVTM, CDR2 ANQGSEA. The germline V and J ends were trimmed by 6 bases and 2 bases, with 19 bases remaining between them. This CDR3 has 16 residues.